These T cell receptor beta chains were read from a single sample in a study of T cells in Graves' hyperthyroidism and ophthalmopathy. From the multiplex PCR reads, TCRdb called clonotypes with MiXCR, one entry per CDR3 protein. This sample has about 160,000 distinct CDR3 sequences, with 9.4% found just once. Specimen: blood. These receptors were taken from a woman aged 18-30 years with Graves' hyperthyroidism that later progressed to Graves' ophthalmopathy. The CDR3 runs from the conserved cysteine through the conserved F or W. Each record gives: V gene, J gene, clone size, D gene, CDR3 DNA, CDR3 protein. The D gene is left open where the match is weak. Clone size is shown for a subset of rows, as once, few, many or a class of expanded clone.

TRBV30	TRBJ2-5	many	.	TGTGCCTGGAGTGTACACGAGACCCAGTACTTC	CAWSVHETQYF
TRBV28	TRBJ2-1	many	.	TGTGCCAGCTCAGGGTTCTCCTCCTACAATGAGCAGTTCTTC	CASSGFSSYNEQFF
TRBV3-1	TRBJ2-1	.	.	TGTGCCAGCAGCCACCAGACAGGAACCAATGAGCAGTTCTTC	CASSHQTGTNEQFF
TRBV27	TRBJ2-2	many	.	TGTGCCAGCAGTTTTACAACCGGGGAGCTGTTTTTT	CASSFTTGELFF
TRBV7-9	TRBJ1-2	few	.	TGTGCCAGCAGCGGGGAGCGTAACTATGGCTACACCTTC	CASSGERNYGYTF
TRBV20-1	TRBJ2-4	many	.	TGCAGTGCTAGAGAGGGGATTCTAGCCAAAAACATTCAGTACTTC	CSAREGILAKNIQYF
TRBV6-2/TRBV6-3	TRBJ1-6	.	TRBD1	TGTGCCAGCAGTACAACCGGGACAGGGTCACCCCTCCACTTT	CASSTTGTGSPLHF
TRBV11-2	TRBJ2-7	.	TRBD2	TGTGCCAGCAGCTTAATTTGGGCTAGCGGGAGTGGCGAGCAGTACTTC	CASSLIWASGSGEQYF
TRBV2	TRBJ1-1	many	TRBD1	TGTGCCAGCAGACGACAGGGGTCGGGTATTCTTACTGAAGCTTTCTTT	CASRRQGSGILTEAFF
TRBV19	TRBJ1-1	many	.	TGTGCCAGTAGAATCACAGGGAGGGGTACTGAAGCTTTCTTT	CASRITGRGTEAFF
TRBV29-1	TRBJ2-2	many	TRBD2	TGCAGCGTGGTCGATAGCGGGAGGGGGTCCGACACCGGGGAGCTGTTTTTT	CSVVDSGRGSDTGELFF
TRBV28	TRBJ1-1	many	.	TGTGCCAGCAGTCAATCGGGATTAACCACTGAAGCTTTCTTT	CASSQSGLTTEAFF
TRBV30	TRBJ2-5	many	.	TGTGCCTGGAGTCATCAAGAGACCCAGTACTTC	CAWSHQETQYF
TRBV12-3/TRBV12-4	TRBJ2-2	few	TRBD2	TGTGCCAGCAGTCGGACTAGCGGGACCAACACCGGGGAGCTGTTTTTT	CASSRTSGTNTGELFF
TRBV28	TRBJ1-3	many	.	TGTGCCAGCAGTTTAATGGGGTATGAAAACACCATATATTTT	CASSLMGYENTIYF